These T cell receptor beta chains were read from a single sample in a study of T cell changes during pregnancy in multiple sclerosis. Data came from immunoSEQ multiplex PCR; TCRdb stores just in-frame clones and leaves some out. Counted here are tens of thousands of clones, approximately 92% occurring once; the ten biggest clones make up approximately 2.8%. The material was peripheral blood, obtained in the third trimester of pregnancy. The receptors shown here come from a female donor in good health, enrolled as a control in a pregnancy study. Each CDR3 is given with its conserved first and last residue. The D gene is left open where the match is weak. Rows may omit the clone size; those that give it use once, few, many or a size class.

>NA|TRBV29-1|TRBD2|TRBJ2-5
CSVEDGSIEKWREKETQYF
TGCAGCGTTGAAGATGGCTCTATAGAAAAGTGGCGGGAGAAAGAGACCCAGTACTTC
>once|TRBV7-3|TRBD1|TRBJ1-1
CASSLTGSFTEAFF
TGTGCCAGCTCGTTGACAGGGTCGTTTACTGAAGCTTTCTTT
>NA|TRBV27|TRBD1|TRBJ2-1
CASSLGIRDRGGNEQFF
TGTGCCAGCAGTTTAGGCATCAGGGACAGGGGTGGCAATGAGCAGTTCTTC
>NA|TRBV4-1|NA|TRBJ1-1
CASSQERIAGNTEAFF
TGCGCCAGCAGCCAGGAACGCATTGCAGGGAACACTGAAGCTTTCTTT
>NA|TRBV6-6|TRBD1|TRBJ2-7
CASSSGQGGWDEQYF
TGTGCCAGCAGTTCGGGACAGGGGGGTTGGGACGAGCAGTACTTC
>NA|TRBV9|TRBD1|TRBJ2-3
CASSSPGTGDLDTQYF
TGTGCCAGCAGCTCACCCGGGACAGGGGATTTGGATACGCAGTATTTT
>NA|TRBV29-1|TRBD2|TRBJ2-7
CSVGLGSGTYEQYF
TGCAGCGTTGGCCTAGGTAGCGGGACCTACGAGCAGTACTTC
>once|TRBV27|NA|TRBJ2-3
CASRGWGVDTQYF
TGTGCCAGCAGGGGGTGGGGCGTAGATACGCAGTATTTT
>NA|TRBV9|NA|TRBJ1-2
CASSLGWQGISYGYTF
TGTGCCAGCAGTCTGGGATGGCAGGGAATTTCCTATGGCTACACCTTC
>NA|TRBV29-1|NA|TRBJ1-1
CSVDSGPSNTEAFF
TGCAGCGTTGATTCTGGGCCCTCTAACACTGAAGCTTTCTTT
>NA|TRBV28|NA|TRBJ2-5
CASSSPPGGQSETQYF
TGTGCCAGCAGTTCCCCCCCCGGGGGGCAGAGTGAGACCCAGTACTTC
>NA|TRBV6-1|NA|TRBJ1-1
CASSEGRNTEAFF
TGTGCCAGCAGTGAGGGGAGGAACACTGAAGCTTTCTTT
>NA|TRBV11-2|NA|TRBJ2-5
CASSLVASGQETQYF
TGTGCCAGCAGCTTAGTGGCTAGTGGGCAAGAGACCCAGTACTTC
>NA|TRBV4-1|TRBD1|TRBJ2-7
CASRPTGKGIYEQYF
TGCGCCAGCAGACCGACAGGGAAAGGTATCTACGAGCAGTACTTC
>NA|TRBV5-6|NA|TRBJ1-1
CASSNGLGAFF
TGTGCCAGCAGCAACGGACTCGGCGCTTTCTTT
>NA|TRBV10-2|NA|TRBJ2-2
CASSEGRSSGELFF
TGCGCCAGCAGTGAGGGGCGCTCGTCCGGGGAGCTGTTTTTT
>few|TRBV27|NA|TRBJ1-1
CASSPTGRGNTEAFF
TGTGCCAGCAGTCCGACCGGCAGGGGGAACACTGAAGCTTTCTTT
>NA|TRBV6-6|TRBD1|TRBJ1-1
CASSYSMGQVGEAFF
TGTGCCAGCAGTTACTCGATGGGACAGGTGGGGGAAGCTTTCTTT
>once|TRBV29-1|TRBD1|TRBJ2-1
CSVIRRDRANNEQFF
TGCAGCGTTATCAGGCGGGACAGGGCTAACAATGAGCAGTTCTTC
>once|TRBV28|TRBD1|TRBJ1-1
CASSLSFGGQGVAEAFF
TGTGCCAGCAGTTTAAGTTTTGGGGGACAGGGGGTCGCTGAAGCTTTCTTT
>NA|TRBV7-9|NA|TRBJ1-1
CASSLGQGGEAFF
TGTGCCAGCAGCTTAGGGCAGGGTGGTGAAGCTTTCTTT
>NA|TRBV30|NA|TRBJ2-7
CAWESLYEQYF
TGTGCCTGGGAGTCTTTATACGAGCAGTACTTC
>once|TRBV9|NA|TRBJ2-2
CASSVVGGLNTGELFF
TGTGCCAGCAGCGTCGTTGGGGGCTTGAACACCGGGGAGCTGTTTTTT
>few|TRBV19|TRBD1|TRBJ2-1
CASSLGTGGNEQFF
TGTGCCAGTAGCCTCGGGACAGGGGGGAATGAGCAGTTCTTC
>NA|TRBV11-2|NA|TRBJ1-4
CASSLQGPVANEKLFF
TGTGCCAGCAGCCTCCAGGGTCCGGTTGCTAATGAAAAACTGTTTTTT
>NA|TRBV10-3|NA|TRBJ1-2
CAISDRQDYGYTF
TGTGCCATCAGTGACCGACAGGACTATGGCTACACCTTC
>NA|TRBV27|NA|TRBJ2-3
CASSLVWEDTQYF
TGTGCCAGCAGTTTAGTCTGGGAGGATACGCAGTATTTT
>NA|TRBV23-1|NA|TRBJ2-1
CASTRDNEQFF
TGCGCCAGCACGCGGGATAATGAGCAGTTCTTC
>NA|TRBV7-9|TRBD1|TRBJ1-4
CASSGYLMGQGAEKLFF
TGTGCCAGCAGCGGGTACCTTATGGGACAGGGAGCCGAAAAACTGTTTTTT
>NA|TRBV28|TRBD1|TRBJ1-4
CASRGTGGPNEKLFF
TGTGCCAGCAGAGGGACAGGGGGCCCTAATGAAAAACTGTTTTTT
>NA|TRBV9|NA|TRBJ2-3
CASSGGSRGTDTQYF
TGTGCCAGCAGCGGGGGTAGCAGGGGCACAGATACGCAGTATTTT
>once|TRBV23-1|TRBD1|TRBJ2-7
CASSQSKGPSRGEQYF
TGCGCCAGCAGTCAATCGAAGGGACCATCCAGGGGGGAGCAGTACTTC
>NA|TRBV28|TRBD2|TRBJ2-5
CASSAAGLAGVETQYF
TGTGCCAGCAGTGCTGCGGGACTAGCGGGAGTGGAGACCCAGTACTTC
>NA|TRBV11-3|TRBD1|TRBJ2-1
CASSLHGQGSDYNEQFF
TGTGCCAGCAGCTTACACGGACAGGGTAGCGACTACAATGAGCAGTTCTTC
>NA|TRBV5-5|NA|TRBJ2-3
CASSKAGSTDTQYF
TGTGCCAGCAGCAAAGCGGGTAGCACAGATACGCAGTATTTT
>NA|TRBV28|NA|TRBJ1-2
CATADSSYGYTF
TGTGCCACCGCGGACAGTTCCTATGGCTACACCTTC
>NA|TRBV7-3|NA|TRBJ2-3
CASSLKAASTDTQYF
TGTGCCAGCAGCTTAAAGGCGGCTAGCACAGATACGCAGTATTTT
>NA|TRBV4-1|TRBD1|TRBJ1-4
CASSLTGAVEKLFF
TGCGCCAGCAGCCTGACAGGGGCGGTGGAAAAACTGTTTTTT
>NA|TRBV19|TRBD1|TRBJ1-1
CASSAVGQANTEAFF
TGTGCCAGTAGTGCAGTGGGACAGGCGAACACTGAAGCTTTCTTT
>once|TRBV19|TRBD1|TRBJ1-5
CASSKGTGEFNQPQHF
TGTGCCAGTAGTAAGGGGACAGGCGAATTCAATCAGCCCCAGCATTTT
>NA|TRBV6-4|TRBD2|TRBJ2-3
CASSESSGHTDTQYF
TGTGCCAGCAGTGAGTCTAGCGGCCACACAGATACGCAGTATTTT
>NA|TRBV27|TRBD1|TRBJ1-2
CASSPRPGGAWGYTF
TGTGCCAGCAGTCCTCGGCCAGGGGGCGCTTGGGGCTACACCTTC
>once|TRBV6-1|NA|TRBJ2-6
CASSEEGGRANVLTF
TGTGCCAGCAGTGAAGAGGGGGGGAGGGCCAACGTCCTGACTTTC
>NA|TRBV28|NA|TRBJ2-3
CASTSGWTNTDTQYF
TGTGCCAGCACCTCTGGGTGGACTAACACAGATACGCAGTATTTT